The T cell receptor beta chain under discussion was sequenced for a study of cytomegalovirus exposure and HLA in healthy donors. Background on the study: Most donors, approximately 82% of a few hundred genotyped, fell in the Caucasian-associated ancestry cluster.

Details on this clone: The antigen is unknown.

PCR involved 60 Vbeta and 13 Jbeta primers. Clones were read by immunoSEQ multiplex PCR, and TCRdb kept only the in-frame ones, dropping some. The profile shows some 150,000 clones, more than 65% of them singletons. Study findings and constraints: A reported reduction in N-insertions relative to the approximately 670-donor mean was seen in an Asian-associated ancestry cluster in a later analysis. Rarity characterized most TCR sequences, yet some public TCRs appeared in many donors.

The CDR3 sequence is 15 residues long. Germline-derived CDR1 and CDR2 are MDHEN and SYDVKM. With V trimmed by 5 bases and J by 4 bases, 9 bases remained unmatched. The sample taken for sequencing was PBMCs. This sequence joins TRBV28 and TRBJ2-7; 9 positions agree with TRBD1. The sequence derives from a man aged 50 to 59 in good health and CMV-seropositive. The CDR3 DNA reads as TGTGCCAGCAGTCCAACAGGGGGCTGGGGTTACGAGCAGTACTTC. Translation gives CASSPTGGWGYEQYF. The complete variable domain, with remaining parts taken from reference TRBV28 and TRBJ2-7, reads DVKVTQSSRYLVKRTGEKVFLECVQDMDHENMFWYRQDPGLGLRLIYFSYDVKMKEKGDIPEGYSVSREKKERFSLILESASTNQTSMYLCASSPTGGWGYEQYFGPGTRLTVT.